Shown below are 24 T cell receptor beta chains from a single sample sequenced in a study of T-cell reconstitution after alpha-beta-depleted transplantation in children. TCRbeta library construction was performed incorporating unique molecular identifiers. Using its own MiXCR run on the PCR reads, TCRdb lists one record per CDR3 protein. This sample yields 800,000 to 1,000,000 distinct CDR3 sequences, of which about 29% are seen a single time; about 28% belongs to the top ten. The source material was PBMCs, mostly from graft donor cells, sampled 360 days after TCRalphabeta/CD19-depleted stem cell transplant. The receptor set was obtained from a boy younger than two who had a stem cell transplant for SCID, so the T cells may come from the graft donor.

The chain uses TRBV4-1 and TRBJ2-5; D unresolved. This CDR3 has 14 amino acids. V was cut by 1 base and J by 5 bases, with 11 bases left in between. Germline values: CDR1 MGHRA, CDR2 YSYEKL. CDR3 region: CASSQVVPGETQYF. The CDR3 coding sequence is TGCGCCAGCAGCCAAGTTGTCCCGGGTGAGACCCAGTACTTC.

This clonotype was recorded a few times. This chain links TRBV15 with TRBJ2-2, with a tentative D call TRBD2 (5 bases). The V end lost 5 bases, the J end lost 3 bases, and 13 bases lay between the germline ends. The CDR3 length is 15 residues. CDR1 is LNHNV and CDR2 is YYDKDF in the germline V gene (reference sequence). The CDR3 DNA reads TGTGCCACCAGCCCTGGACTTGCCTACACCGGGGAGCTGTTTTTT. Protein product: CATSPGLAYTGELFF.

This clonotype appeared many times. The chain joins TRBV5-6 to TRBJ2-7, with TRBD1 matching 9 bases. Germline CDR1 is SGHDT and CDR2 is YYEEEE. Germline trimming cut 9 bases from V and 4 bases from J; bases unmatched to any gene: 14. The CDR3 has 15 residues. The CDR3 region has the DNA TGTGCCATGGGCCCGGGACAGGGTACCCTTTACGAGCAGTACTTC. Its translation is CAMGPGQGTLYEQYF.

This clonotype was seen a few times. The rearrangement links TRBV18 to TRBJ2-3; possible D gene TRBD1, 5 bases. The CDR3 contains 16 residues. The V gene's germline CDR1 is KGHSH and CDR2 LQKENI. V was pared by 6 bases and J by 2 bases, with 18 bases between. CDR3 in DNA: TGTGCCAGCTCTATCTTCCCAGGGCAGTTCACAGATACGCAGTATTTT. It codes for CASSIFPGQFTDTQYF. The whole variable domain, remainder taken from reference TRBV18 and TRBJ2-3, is NAGVMQNPRHLVRRRGQEARLRCSPMKGHSHVYWYRQLPEEGLKFMVYLQKENIIDESGMPKERFSAEFPKEGPSILRIQQVVRGDSAAYFCASSIFPGQFTDTQYFGPGTRLTVL.

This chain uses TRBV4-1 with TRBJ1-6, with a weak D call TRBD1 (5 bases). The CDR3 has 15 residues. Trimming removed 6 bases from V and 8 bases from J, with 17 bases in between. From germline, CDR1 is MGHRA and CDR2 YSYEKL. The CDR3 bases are TGCGCCAGCAGGGGACCACAGGACGGGTATTCACCCCTCCACTTT. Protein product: CASRGPQDGYSPLHF.

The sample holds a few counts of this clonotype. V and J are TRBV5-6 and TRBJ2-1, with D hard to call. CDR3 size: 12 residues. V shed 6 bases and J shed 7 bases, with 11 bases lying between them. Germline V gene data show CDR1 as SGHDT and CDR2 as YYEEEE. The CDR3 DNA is TGTGCCAGCACCTCTAACCAGAATGAGCAGTTCTTC. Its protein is CASTSNQNEQFF.

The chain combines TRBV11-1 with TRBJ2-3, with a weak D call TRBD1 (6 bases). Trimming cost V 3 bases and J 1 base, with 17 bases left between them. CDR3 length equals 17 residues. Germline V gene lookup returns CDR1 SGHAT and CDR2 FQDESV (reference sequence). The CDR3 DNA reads TGTGCCAGCAGCTTCGCCCACGGCAGGGGAGGCACAGATACGCAGTATTTT. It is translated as CASSFAHGRGGTDTQYF.

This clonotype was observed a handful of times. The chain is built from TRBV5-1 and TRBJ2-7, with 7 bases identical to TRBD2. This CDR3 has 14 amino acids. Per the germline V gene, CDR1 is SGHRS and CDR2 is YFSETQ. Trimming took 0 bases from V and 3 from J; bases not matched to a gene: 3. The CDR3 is CASSLEPGGYEQYF. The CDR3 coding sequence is TGCGCCAGCAGCTTGGAACCGGGGGGCTACGAGCAGTACTTC.

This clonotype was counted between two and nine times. The CDR3 coding sequence is TGCAGTGCTAGGTCGGCCAGGGCGCTCTACGAGCAGTACTTC. This sequence encodes CSARSARALYEQYF. J is TRBJ2-7 and V is TRBV20-1, with D possibly being TRBD1 (5 bases). The CDR3 has 14 amino acids. The V end was cut by 3 bases, the J end by 3 bases, with 15 bases between. Per germline, CDR1 DFQATT and CDR2 SNEGSKA (reference sequence).

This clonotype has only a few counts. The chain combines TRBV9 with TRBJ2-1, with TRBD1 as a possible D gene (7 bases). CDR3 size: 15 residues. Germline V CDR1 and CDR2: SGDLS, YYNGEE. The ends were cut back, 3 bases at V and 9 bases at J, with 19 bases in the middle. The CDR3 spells CASSAGDVAGGEQFF. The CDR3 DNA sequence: TGTGCCAGCAGCGCGGGGGACGTTGCAGGGGGTGAGCAGTTCTTC. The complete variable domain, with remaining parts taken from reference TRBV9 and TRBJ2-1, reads DSGVTQTPKHLITATGQRVTLRCSPRSGDLSVYWYQQSLDQGLQFLIQYYNGEERAKGNILERFSAQQFPDLHSELNLSSLELGDSALYFCASSAGDVAGGEQFFGPGTRLTVL.

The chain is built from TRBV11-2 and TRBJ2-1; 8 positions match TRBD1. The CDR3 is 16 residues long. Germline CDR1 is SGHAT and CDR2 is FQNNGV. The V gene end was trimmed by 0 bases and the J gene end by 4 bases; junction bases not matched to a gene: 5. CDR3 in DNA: TGTGCCAGCAGCTTAGATCTCCAGGGGGCGTACAATGAGCAGTTCTTC. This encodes CASSLDLQGAYNEQFF.

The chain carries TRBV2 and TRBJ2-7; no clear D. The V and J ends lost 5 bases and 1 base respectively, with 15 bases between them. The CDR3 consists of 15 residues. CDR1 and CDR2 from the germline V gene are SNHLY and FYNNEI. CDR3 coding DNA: TGTGCCAGCAGTTGGACGGCACCATATTCCTACGAGCAGTACTTC. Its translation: CASSWTAPYSYEQYF. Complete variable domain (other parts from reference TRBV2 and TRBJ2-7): EPEVTQTPSHQVTQMGQEVILRCVPISNHLYFYWYRQILGQKVEFLVSFYNNEISEKSEIFDDQFSVERPDGSNFTLKIRSTKLEDSAMYFCASSWTAPYSYEQYFGPGTRLTVT.

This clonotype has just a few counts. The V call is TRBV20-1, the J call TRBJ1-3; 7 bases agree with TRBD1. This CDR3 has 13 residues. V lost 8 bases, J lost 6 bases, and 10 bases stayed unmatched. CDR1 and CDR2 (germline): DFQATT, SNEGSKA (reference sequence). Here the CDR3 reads CSTYRGPENTIYF. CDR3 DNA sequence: TGCAGTACATATAGGGGGCCGGAAAACACCATATATTTT.

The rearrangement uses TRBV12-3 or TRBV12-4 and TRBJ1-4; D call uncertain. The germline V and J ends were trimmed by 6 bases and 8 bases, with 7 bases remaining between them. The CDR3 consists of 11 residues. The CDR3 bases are TGTGCCAGCAGCGCAAGGGAAAAACTGTTTTTT. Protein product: CASSAREKLFF.

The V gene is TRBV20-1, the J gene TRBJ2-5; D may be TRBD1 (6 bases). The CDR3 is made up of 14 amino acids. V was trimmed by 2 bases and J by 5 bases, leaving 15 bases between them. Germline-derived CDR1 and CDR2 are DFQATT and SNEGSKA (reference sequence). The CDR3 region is CSARRLGAWETQYF. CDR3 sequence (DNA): TGCAGTGCTAGACGGTTGGGGGCCTGGGAGACCCAGTACTTC.

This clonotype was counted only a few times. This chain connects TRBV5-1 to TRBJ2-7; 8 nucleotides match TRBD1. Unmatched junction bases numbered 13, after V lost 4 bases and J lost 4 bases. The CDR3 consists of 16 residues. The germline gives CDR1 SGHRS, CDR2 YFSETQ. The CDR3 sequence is CASSLGPRGPQYEQYF. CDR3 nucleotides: TGCGCCAGCAGCCTGGGACCCAGGGGGCCTCAATACGAGCAGTACTTC.

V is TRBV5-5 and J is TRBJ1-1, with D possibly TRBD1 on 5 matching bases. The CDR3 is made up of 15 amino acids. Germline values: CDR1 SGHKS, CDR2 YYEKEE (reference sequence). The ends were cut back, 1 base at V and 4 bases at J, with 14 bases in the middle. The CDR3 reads CASSLIITGGTEAFF. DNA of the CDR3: TGTGCCAGCAGCTTGATTATCACAGGAGGCACTGAAGCTTTCTTT.

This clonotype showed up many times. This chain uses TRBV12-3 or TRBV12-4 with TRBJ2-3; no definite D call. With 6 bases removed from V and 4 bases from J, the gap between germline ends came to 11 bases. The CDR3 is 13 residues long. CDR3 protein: CASSLWGPDTQYF. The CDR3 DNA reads TGTGCCAGCAGCCTATGGGGTCCAGATACGCAGTATTTT.

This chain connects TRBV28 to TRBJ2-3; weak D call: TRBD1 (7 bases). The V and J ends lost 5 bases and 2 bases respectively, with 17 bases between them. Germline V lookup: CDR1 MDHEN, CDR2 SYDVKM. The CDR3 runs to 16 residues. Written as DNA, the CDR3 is TGTGCCAGCAGTCCCGACAGGGAGGCTCCCACAGATACGCAGTATTTT. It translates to CASSPDREAPTDTQYF.

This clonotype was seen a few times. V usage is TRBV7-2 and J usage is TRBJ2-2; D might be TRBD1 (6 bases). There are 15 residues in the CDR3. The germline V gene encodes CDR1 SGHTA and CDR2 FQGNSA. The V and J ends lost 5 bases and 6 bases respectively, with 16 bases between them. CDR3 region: CASSGQTTIAGELFF. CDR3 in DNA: TGTGCCAGCAGCGGACAGACGACCATCGCCGGGGAGCTGTTTTTT.

The CDR3 bases are TGTGCCAGCAGCCCCCAAGCCGACAGGGCGGCTGAAGCTTTCTTT. Protein: CASSPQADRAAEAFF. V usage is TRBV7-3 and J usage is TRBJ1-1, with TRBD1 matching 7 bases. Germline-derived CDR1 and CDR2 are SGHTA and FQGTGA. The CDR3 is 15 amino acids. V lost 5 bases and J lost 6; bases outside the gene matches: 12.

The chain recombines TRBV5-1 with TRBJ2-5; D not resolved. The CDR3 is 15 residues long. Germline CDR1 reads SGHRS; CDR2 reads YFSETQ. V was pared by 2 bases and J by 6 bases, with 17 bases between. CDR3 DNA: TGCGCCAGCAGCTTCGCGAACAATGATCAACAGACCCAGTACTTC. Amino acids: CASSFANNDQQTQYF. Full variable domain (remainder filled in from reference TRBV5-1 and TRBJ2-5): KAGVTQTPRYLIKTRGQQVTLSCSPISGHRSVSWYQQTPGQGLQFLFEYFSETQRNKGNFPGRFSGRQFSNSRSEMNVSTLELGDSALYLCASSFANNDQQTQYFGPGTRLLVL.

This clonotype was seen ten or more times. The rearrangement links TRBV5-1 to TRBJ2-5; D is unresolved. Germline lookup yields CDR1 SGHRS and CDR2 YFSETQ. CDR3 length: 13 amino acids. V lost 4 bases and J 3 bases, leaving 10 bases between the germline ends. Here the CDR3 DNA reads TGCGCCAGCAGCGGGGTGGCAGAAGAGACCCAGTACTTC. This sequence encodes CASSGVAEETQYF.

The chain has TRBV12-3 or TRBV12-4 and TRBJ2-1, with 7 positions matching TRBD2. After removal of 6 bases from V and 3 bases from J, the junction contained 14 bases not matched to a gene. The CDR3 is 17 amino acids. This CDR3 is CASRTAPGAGFYNEQFF. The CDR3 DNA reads TGTGCCAGCAGAACAGCTCCGGGAGCGGGATTCTACAATGAGCAGTTCTTC.